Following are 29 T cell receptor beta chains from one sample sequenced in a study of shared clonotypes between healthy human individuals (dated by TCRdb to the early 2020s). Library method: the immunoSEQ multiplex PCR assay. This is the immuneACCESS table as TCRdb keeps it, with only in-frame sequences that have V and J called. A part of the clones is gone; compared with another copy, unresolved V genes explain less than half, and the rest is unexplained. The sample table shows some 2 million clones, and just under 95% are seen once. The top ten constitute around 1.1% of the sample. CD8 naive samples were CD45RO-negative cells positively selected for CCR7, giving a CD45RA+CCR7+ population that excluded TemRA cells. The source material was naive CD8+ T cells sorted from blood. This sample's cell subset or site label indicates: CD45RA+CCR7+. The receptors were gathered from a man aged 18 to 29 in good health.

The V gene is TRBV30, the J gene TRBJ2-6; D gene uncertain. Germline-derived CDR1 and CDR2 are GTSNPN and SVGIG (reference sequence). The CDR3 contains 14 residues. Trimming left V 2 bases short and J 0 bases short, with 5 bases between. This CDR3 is CAWSSYSGANVLTF. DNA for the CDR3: TGTGCCTGGAGTAGCTACTCTGGGGCCAACGTCCTGACTTTC.

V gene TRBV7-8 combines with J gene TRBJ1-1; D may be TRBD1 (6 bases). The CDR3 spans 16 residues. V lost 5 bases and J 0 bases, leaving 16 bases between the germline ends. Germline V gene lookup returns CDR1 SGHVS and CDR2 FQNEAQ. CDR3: CASSIGEGVMNTEAFF. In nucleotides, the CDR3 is TGTGCCAGCAGCATCGGGGAGGGGGTCATGAACACTGAAGCTTTCTTT.

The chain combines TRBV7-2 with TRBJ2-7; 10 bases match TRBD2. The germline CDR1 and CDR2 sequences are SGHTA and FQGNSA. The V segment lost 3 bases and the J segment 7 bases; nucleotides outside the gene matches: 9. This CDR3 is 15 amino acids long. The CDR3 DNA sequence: TGTGCCAGCAGCTTCGGAGCGGGAGGGCCGGAAGAGCAGTACTTC. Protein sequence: CASSFGAGGPEEQYF.

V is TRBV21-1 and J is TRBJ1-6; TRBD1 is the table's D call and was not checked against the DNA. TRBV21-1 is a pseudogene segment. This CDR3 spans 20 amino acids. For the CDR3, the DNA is TGTGCCAGCAGCCTCCGTGATGCAATCCGGGACAGGGGCTATAATTCACCCCTCCACTTT. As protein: CASSLRDAIRDRGYNSPLHF.

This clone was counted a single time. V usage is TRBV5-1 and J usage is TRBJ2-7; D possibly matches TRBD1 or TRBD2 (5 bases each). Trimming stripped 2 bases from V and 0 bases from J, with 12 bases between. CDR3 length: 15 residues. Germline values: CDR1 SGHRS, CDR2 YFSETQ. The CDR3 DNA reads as TGCGCCAGCAGCTTTGGGGTTGGGGGCTCCTACGAGCAGTACTTC. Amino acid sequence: CASSFGVGGSYEQYF.

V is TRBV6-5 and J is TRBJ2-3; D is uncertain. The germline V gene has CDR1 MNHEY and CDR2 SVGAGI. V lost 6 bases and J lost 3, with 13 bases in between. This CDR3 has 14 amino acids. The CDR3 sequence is CASSPEPATDTQYF. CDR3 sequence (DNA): TGTGCCAGCAGCCCCGAGCCCGCAACAGATACGCAGTATTTT.

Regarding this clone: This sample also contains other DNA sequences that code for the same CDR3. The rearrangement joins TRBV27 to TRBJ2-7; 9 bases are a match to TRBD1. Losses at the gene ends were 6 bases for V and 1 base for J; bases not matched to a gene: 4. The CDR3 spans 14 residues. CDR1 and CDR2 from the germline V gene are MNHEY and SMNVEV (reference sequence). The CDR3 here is CASRPTGGSYEQYF. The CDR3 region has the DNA TGTGCCAGCAGGCCGACAGGGGGATCCTACGAGCAGTACTTC.

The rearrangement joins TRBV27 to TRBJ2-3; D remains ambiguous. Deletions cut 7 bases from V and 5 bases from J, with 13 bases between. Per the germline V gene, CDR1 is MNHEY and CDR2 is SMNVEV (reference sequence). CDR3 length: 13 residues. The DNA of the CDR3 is TGTGCCAGCACCTCCCTCGCTGGAGATACGCAGTATTTT. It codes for CASTSLAGDTQYF.

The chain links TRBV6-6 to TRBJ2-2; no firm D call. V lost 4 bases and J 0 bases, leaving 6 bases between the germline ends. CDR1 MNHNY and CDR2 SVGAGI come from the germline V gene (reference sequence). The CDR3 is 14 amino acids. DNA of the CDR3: TGTGCCAGCAGTTTCCTGACGAACACCGGGGAGCTGTTTTTT. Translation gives CASSFLTNTGELFF.

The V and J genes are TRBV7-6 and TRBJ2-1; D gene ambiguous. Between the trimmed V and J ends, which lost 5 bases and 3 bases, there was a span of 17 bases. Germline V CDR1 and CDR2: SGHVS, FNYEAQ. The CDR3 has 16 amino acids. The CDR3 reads CASSPRKVNVYNEQFF. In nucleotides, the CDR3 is TGTGCCAGCAGCCCCCGGAAGGTTAATGTCTACAATGAGCAGTTCTTC.

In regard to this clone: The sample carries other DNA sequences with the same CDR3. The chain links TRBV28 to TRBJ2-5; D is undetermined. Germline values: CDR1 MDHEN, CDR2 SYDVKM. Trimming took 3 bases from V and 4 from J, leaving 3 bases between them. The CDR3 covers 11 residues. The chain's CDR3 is CASSFTETQYF. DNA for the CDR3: TGTGCCAGCAGTTTTACAGAGACCCAGTACTTC.

The CDR3 DNA sequence: TGTGCCAGTAGTATCGATTTGCTACTAGATACGCAGTATTTT. Amino acids: CASSIDLLLDTQYF. The rearrangement joins TRBV19 to TRBJ2-3, with D unresolved. Germline-derived CDR1 and CDR2 are LNHDA and SQIVND (reference sequence). The CDR3 length is 14 residues. Trimming pared 3 bases from V and 5 bases from J, leaving 12 bases between.

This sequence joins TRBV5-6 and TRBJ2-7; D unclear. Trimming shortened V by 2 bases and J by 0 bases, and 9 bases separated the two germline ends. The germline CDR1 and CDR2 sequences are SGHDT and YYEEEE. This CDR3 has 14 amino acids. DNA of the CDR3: TGTGCCAGCAGCTTCAGCTCAGTCTCCTACGAGCAGTACTTC. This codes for CASSFSSVSYEQYF.

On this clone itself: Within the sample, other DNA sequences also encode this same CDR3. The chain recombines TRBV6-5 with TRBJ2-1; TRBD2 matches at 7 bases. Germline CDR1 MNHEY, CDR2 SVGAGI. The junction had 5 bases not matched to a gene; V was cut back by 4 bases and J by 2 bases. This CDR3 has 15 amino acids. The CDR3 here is CASSFREGPYNEQFF. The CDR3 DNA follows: TGTGCCAGCAGTTTCAGGGAGGGTCCCTACAATGAGCAGTTCTTC.

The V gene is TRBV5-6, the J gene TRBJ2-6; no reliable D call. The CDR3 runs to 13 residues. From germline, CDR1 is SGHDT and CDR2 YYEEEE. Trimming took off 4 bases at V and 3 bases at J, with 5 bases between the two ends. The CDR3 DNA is TGTGCCAGCAGCCCAGATGGGGCCAACGTCCTGACTTTC. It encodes CASSPDGANVLTF.

The CDR3 sequence is CASSLTGGSEQYF. The CDR3 region has the DNA TGTGCCAGCAGCTTAACGGGGGGGTCCGAGCAGTACTTC. V and J are TRBV7-3 and TRBJ2-7, with 7 positions matching TRBD2. The CDR3 is 13 residues long. Germline CDR1 reads SGHTA; CDR2 reads FQGTGA. Trimming at V came to 0 bases and at J to 6 bases, leaving 2 bases not matched to a gene.

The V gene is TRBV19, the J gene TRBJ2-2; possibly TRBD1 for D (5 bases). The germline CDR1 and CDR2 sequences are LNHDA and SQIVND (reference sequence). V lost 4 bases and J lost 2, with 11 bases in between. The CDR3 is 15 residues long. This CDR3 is CASSTRQINTGELFF. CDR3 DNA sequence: TGTGCCAGTAGTACAAGACAGATTAACACCGGGGAGCTGTTTTTT.

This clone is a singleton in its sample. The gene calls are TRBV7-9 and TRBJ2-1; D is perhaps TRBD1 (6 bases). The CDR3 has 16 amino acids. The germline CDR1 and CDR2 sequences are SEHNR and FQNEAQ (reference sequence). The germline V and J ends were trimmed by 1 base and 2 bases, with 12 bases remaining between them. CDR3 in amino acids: CASSLGGRGPYNEQFF. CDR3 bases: TGTGCCAGCAGCTTAGGAGGCAGGGGACCCTACAATGAGCAGTTCTTC.

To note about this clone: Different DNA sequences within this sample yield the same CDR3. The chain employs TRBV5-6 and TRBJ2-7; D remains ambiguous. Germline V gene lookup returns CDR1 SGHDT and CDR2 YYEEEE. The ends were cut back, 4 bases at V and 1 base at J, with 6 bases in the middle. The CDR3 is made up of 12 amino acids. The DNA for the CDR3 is TGTGCCAGCAGCGTCGGATCCTACGAGCAGTACTTC. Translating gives CASSVGSYEQYF.

CDR3 DNA: TGTGCCAGTAGTATAGTAAGGGGCCTAGGAAATGAGCAGTTCTTC. Translation gives CASSIVRGLGNEQFF. V is TRBV19 and J is TRBJ2-1, with a weak D call TRBD1 (5 bases). V dropped 1 base and J dropped 7 bases, with 14 bases sitting between them. Germline V gene lookup returns CDR1 LNHDA and CDR2 SQIVND (reference sequence). This CDR3 is 15 amino acids long. Full variable domain (remainder filled in from reference TRBV19 and TRBJ2-1): DGGITQSPKYLFRKEGQNVTLSCEQNLNHDAMYWYRQDPGQGLRLIYYSQIVNDFQKGDIAEGYSVSREKKESFPLTVTSAQKNPTAFYLCASSIVRGLGNEQFFGPGTRLTVL.

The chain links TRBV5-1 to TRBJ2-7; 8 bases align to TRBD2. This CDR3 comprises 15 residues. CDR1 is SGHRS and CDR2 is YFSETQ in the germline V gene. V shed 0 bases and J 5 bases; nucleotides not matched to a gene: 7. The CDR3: CASSLGAGAKDEQYF. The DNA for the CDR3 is TGCGCCAGCAGCTTGGGAGCGGGGGCAAAGGACGAGCAGTACTTC.

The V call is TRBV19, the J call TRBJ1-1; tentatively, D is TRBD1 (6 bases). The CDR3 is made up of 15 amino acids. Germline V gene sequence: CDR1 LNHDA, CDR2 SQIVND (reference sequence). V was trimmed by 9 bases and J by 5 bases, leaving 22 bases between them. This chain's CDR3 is CASLGRGTDRTEAFF. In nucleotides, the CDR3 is TGTGCCAGCCTCGGACGGGGAACCGACAGGACTGAAGCTTTCTTT. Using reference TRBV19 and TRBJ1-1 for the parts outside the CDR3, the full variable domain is DGGITQSPKYLFRKEGQNVTLSCEQNLNHDAMYWYRQDPGQGLRLIYYSQIVNDFQKGDIAEGYSVSREKKESFPLTVTSAQKNPTAFYLCASLGRGTDRTEAFFGQGTRLTVV.

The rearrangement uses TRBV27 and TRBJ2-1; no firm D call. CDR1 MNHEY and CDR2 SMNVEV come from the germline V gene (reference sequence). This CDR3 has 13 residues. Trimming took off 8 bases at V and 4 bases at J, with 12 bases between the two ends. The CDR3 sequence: CASSDGPYNEQFF. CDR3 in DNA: TGTGCCAGCTCGGACGGACCTTACAATGAGCAGTTCTTC.

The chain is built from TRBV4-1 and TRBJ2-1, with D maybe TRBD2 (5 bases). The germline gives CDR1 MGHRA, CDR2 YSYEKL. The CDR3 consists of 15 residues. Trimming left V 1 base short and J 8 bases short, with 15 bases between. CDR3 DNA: TGCGCCAGCAGCCAAGTTCGGGGTGGAGTATATGAGCAGTTCTTC. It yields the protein CASSQVRGGVYEQFF.

The CDR3 nucleotides read TGTGCCAGCAGCCCGCAGGGGAATGGCTACACCTTC. This encodes CASSPQGNGYTF. The chain employs TRBV6-6 and TRBJ1-2, with TRBD1 as a possible D gene (6 bases). Germline V gene data show CDR1 as MNHNY and CDR2 as SVGAGI (reference sequence). This CDR3 is 12 amino acids long. Trimming stripped 6 bases from V and 6 bases from J, with 11 bases between.

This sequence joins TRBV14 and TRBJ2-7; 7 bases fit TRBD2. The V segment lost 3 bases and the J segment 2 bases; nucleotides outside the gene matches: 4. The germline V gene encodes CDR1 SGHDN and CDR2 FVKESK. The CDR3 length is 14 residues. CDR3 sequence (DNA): TGTGCCAGCAGCCATGCGGGAGAGACCTACGAGCAGTACTTC. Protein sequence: CASSHAGETYEQYF. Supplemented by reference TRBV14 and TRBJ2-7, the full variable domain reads EAGVTQFPSHSVIEKGQTVTLRCDPISGHDNLYWYRRVMGKEIKFLLHFVKESKQDESGMPNNRFLAERTGGTYSTLKVQPAELEDSGVYFCASSHAGETYEQYFGPGTRLTVT.

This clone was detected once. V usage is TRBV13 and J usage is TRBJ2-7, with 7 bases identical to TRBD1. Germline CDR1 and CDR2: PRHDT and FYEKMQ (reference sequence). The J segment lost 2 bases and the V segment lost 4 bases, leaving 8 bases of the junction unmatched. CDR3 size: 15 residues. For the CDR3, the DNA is TGTGCCAGCAGCTCTACAGGGACAGAGACCTACGAGCAGTACTTC. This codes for CASSSTGTETYEQYF.

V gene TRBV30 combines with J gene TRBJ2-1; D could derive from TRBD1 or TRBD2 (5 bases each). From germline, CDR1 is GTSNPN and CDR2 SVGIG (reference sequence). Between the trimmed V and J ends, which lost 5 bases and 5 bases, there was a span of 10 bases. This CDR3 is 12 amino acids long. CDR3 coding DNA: TGTGCCTGGGGGGACCTTGACAATGAGCAGTTCTTC. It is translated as CAWGDLDNEQFF.

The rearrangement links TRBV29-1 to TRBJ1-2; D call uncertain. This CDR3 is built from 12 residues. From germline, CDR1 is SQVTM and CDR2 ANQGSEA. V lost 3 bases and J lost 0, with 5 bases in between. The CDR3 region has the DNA TGCAGCGTTGACGGGGCTAACTATGGCTACACCTTC. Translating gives CSVDGANYGYTF.